This TCR beta chain was captured by sequencing in a study of blood T cell repertoires in COVID-19. For the study at large: The study drew acute and convalescent COVID-19 samples from the United States, Italy and Spain. Sample material is recorded as cDNA or gDNA derived from T cells, B-cell-depleted T cells, or PBMCs.

In the original processing: Amplification from reference gene primers served as the basis for estimated nucleated cell counts. Sequenced by immunoSEQ multiplex PCR; TCRdb stores in-frame clones only, minus some. V and J calls and clone size are as listed in that table; D and trimming were resolved from the DNA. The sample shows 70,000 to 85,000 clones, 70% to 90% of them seen only once. V was trimmed by 5 bases and J by 6 bases, leaving 27 bases between them. The CDR3 spans 18 residues. CDR1 and CDR2 (germline): PRHDT, FYEKMQ (reference sequence). This chain connects TRBV13 to TRBJ2-3; a possible D gene is TRBD2 (6 bases). The TCR comes from an elderly woman in a cohort sampled during active or convalescent COVID-19. Source material: peripheral blood. This CDR3 reads CASSHTLSAGRGLDTQYF. CDR3 sequence (DNA): TGTGCCAGCAGCCACACACTATCGGCTGGACGGGGACTCGATACGCAGTATTTT. The full variable domain, completed using reference TRBV13 and TRBJ2-3, is AAGVIQSPRHLIKEKRETATLKCYPIPRHDTVYWYQQGPGQDPQFLISFYEKMQSDKGSIPDRFSAQQFSDYHSELNMSSLELGDSALYFCASSHTLSAGRGLDTQYFGPGTRLTVL.